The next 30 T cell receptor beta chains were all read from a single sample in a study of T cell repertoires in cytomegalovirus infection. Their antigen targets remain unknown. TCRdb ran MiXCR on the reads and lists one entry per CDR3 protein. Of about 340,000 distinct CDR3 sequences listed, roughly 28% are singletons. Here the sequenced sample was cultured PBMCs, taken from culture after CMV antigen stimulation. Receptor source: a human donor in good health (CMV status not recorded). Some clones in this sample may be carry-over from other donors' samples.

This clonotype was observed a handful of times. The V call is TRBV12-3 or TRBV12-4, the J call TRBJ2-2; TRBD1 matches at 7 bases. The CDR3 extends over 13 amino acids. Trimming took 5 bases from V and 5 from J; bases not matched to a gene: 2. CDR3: CASSRQGTGELFF. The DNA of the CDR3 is TGTGCCAGCAGTCGACAGGGAACCGGGGAGCTGTTTTTT.

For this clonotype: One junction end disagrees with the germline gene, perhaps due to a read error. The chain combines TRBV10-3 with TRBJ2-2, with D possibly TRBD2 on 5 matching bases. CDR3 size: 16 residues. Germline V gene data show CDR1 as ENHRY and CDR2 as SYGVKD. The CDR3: CAISPGLGQGTGELSF. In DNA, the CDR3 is TGTGCCATCAGTCCAGGACTCGGCCAAGGAACCGGGGAGCTGTCTTTT.

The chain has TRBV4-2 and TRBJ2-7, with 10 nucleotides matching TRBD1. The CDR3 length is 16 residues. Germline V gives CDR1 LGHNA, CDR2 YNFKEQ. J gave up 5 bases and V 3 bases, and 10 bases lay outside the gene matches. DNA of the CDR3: TGTGCCAGCAGCCAGGACAGGGGGTCAGGTGGCCACGAGCAGTACTTC. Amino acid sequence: CASSQDRGSGGHEQYF.

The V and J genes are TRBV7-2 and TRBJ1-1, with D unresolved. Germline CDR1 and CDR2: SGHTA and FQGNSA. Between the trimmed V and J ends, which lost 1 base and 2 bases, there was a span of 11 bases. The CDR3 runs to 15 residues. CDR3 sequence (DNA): TGTGCCAGCAGCTTAGTTTTGCGGGGAAACACTGAAGCTTTCTTT. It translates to CASSLVLRGNTEAFF.

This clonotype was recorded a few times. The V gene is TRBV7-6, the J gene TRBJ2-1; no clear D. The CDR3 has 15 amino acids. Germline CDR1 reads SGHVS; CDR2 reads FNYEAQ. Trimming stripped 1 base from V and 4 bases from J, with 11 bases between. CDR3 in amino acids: CASSLGSASYNEQFF. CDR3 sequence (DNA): TGTGCCAGCAGCTTAGGGAGCGCATCATACAATGAGCAGTTCTTC.

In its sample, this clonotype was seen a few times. The CDR3 is CASSFGDSSPLHF. The DNA for the CDR3 is TGTGCCAGCAGCTTCGGGGATTCGTCACCCCTCCACTTT. The chain couples TRBV7-9 to TRBJ1-6; D remains unclear. Germline V gene lookup returns CDR1 SEHNR and CDR2 FQNEAQ (reference sequence). The CDR3 is 13 residues long. V lost 3 bases and J 10 bases, leaving 10 bases between the germline ends. Supplemented by reference TRBV7-9 and TRBJ1-6, the full variable domain reads DTGVSQNPRHKITKRGQNVTFRCDPISEHNRLYWYRQTLGQGPEFLTYFQNEAQLEKSRLLSDRFSAERPKGSFSTLEIQRTEQGDSAMYLCASSFGDSSPLHFGNGTRLTVT.

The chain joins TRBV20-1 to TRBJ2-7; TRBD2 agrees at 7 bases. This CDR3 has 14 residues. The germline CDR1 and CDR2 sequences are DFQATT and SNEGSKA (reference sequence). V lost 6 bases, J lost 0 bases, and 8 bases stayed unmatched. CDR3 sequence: CSAATGRSSYEQYF. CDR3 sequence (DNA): TGCAGTGCCGCTACCGGGAGGAGCTCCTACGAGCAGTACTTC.

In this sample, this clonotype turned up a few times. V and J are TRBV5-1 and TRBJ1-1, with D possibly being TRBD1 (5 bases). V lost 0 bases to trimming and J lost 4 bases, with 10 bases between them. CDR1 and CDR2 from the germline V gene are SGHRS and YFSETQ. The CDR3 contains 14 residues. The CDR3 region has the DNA TGCGCCAGCAGCTTGGACGGGGACGGCACTGAAGCTTTCTTT. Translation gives CASSLDGDGTEAFF.

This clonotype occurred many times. CDR3 sequence (DNA): TGCAGTGCTAGAGTCGTCAGAACTCCCTACGAGCAGTACTTC. The encoded protein is CSARVVRTPYEQYF. The rearrangement links TRBV20-1 to TRBJ2-7; D unresolved. V was pared by 1 base and J by 2 bases, with 12 bases between. The CDR3 spans 14 residues. The germline gives CDR1 DFQATT, CDR2 SNEGSKA (reference sequence).

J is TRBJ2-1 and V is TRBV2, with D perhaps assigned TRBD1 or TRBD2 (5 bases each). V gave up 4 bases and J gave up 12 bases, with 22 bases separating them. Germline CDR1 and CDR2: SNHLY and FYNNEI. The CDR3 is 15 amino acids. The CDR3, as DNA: TGTGCCAGCAGTGCCGGGGCTCCTGACGCAACGGGGCAGTTCTTC. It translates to CASSAGAPDATGQFF.

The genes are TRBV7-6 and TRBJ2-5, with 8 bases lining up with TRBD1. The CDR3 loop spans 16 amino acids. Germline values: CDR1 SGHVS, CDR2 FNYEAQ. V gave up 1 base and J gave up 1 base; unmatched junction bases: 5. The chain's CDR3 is CASSLEGRGPQETQYF. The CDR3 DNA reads TGTGCCAGCAGCTTAGAGGGCAGGGGGCCCCAAGAGACCCAGTACTTC.

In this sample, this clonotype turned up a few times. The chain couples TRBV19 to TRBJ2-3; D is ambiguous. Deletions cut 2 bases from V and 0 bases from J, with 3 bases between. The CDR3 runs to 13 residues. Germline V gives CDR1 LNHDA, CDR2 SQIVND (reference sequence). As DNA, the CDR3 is TGTGCCAGTAGTATAAAGAGCACAGATACGCAGTATTTT. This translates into CASSIKSTDTQYF.

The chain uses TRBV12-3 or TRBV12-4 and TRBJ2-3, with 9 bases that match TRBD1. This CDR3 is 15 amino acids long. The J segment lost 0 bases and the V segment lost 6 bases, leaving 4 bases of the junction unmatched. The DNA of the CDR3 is TGTGCCAGCAGCGGACAGGGGTCTAGCACAGATACGCAGTATTTT. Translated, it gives CASSGQGSSTDTQYF.

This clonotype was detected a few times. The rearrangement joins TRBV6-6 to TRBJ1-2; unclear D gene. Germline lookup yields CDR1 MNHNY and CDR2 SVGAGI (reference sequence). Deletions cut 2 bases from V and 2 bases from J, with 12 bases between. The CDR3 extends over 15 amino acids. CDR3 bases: TGTGCCAGCAGTTACGGAAAGGGCGGAAACTATGGCTACACCTTC. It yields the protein CASSYGKGGNYGYTF.

The CDR3 DNA follows: TGCAGTGCTACCAAATTCGGGGCTCAGCGGAATGAAAAACTGTTTTTT. It is translated as CSATKFGAQRNEKLFF. The rearrangement links TRBV20-1 to TRBJ1-4, with a weak D call TRBD1 (5 bases). The CDR3 extends over 16 amino acids. V was clipped by 4 bases and J by 5 bases, with 20 bases between them. The germline gives CDR1 DFQATT, CDR2 SNEGSKA (reference sequence).

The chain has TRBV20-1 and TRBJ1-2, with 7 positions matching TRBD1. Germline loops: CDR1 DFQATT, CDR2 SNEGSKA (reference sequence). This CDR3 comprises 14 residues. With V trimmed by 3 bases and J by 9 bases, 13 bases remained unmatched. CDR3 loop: CSARMVGGGLSYTF. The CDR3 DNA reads TGCAGTGCTAGGATGGTAGGGGGCGGGTTGAGCTACACCTTC.

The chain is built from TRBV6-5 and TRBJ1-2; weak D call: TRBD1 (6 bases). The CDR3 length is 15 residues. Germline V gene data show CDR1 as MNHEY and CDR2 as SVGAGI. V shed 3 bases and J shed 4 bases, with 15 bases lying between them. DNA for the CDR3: TGTGCCAGCAGTTATGGGAGGGGGGCTGGCTATGGCTACACCTTC. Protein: CASSYGRGAGYGYTF.

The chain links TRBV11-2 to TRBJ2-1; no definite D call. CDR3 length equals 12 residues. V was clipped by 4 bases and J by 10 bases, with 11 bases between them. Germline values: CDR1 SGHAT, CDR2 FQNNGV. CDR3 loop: CASSSPAGEQFF. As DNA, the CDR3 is TGTGCCAGCAGCTCACCGGCTGGAGAGCAGTTCTTC.

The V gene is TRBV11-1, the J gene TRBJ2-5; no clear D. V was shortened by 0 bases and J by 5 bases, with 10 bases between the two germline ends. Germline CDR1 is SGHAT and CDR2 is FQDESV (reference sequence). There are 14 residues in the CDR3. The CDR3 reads CASSLAPSRETQYF. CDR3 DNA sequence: TGTGCCAGCAGCTTAGCCCCTTCCAGGGAGACCCAGTACTTC. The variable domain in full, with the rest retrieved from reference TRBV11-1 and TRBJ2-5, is EAEVAQSPRYKITEKSQAVAFWCDPISGHATLYWYRQILGQGPELLVQFQDESVVDDSQLPKDRFSAERLKGVDSTLKIQPAELGDSAMYLCASSLAPSRETQYFGPGTRLLVL.

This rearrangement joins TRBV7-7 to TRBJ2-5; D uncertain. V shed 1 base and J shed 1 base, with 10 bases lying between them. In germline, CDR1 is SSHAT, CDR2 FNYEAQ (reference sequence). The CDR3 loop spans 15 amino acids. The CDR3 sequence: CASSLGLTAQETQYF. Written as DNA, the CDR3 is TGTGCCAGCAGCTTAGGCCTTACTGCCCAAGAGACCCAGTACTTC.

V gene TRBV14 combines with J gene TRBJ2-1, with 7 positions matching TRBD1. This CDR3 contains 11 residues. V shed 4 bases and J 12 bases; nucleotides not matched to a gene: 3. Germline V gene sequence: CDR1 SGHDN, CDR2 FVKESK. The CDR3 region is CASSPGTAQFF. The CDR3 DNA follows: TGTGCCAGCAGCCCCGGGACAGCGCAGTTCTTC. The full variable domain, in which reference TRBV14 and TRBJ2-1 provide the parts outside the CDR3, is EAGVTQFPSHSVIEKGQTVTLRCDPISGHDNLYWYRRVMGKEIKFLLHFVKESKQDESGMPNNRFLAERTGGTYSTLKVQPAELEDSGVYFCASSPGTAQFFGPGTRLTVL.

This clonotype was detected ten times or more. DNA for the CDR3: TGTGCCAGCAGCAAGGACAGGACGTTAGCTTTCTTT. This sequence encodes CASSKDRTLAFF. The V and J genes are TRBV7-2 and TRBJ1-1; TRBD1 matches at 7 bases. V shed 5 bases and J 10 bases; nucleotides not matched to a gene: 7. This CDR3 is built from 12 residues. Germline V lookup: CDR1 SGHTA, CDR2 FQGNSA.

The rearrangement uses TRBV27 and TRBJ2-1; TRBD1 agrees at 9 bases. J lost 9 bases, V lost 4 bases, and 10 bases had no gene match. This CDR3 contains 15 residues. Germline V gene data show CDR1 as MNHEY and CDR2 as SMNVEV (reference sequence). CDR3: CASSSGKQGAGEQFF. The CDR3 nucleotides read TGTGCCAGCAGTTCCGGAAAACAGGGGGCTGGTGAGCAGTTCTTC.

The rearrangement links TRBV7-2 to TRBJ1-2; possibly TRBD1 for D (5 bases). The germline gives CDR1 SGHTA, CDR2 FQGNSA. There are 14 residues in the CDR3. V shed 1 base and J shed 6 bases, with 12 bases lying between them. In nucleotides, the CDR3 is TGTGCCAGCAGCTTAGGGTGGGGGGGAGATGGCTACACCTTC. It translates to CASSLGWGGDGYTF. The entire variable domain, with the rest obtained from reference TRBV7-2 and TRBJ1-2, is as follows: GAGVSQSPSNKVTEKGKDVELRCDPISGHTALYWYRQSLGQGLEFLIYFQGNSAPDKSGLPSDRFSAERTGGSVSTLTIQRTQQEDSAVYLCASSLGWGGDGYTFGSGTRLTVV.

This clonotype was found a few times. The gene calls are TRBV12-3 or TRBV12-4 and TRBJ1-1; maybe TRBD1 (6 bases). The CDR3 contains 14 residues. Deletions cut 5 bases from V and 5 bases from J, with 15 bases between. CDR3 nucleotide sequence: TGTGCCAGCAGTACCGGGGGCCGAAGAACTGAAGCTTTCTTT. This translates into CASSTGGRRTEAFF.

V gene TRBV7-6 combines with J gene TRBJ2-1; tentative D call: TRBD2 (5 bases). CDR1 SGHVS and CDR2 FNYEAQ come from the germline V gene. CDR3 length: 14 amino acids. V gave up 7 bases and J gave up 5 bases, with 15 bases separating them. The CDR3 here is CASTSEWRHNEQFF. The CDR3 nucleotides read TGTGCCAGCACCTCCGAGTGGAGGCACAATGAGCAGTTCTTC.

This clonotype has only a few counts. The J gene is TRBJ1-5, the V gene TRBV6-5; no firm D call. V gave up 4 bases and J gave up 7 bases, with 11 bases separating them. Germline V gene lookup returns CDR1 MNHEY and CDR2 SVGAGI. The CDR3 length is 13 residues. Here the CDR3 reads CASSSGAWQPQHF. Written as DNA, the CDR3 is TGTGCCAGCAGTTCAGGTGCCTGGCAGCCCCAGCATTTT.

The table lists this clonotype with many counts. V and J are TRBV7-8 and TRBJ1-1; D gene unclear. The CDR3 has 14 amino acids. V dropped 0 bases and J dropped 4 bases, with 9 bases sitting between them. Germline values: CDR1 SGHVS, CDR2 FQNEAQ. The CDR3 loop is CASSLATRGTEAFF. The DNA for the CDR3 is TGTGCCAGCAGCTTAGCGACACGGGGCACTGAAGCTTTCTTT. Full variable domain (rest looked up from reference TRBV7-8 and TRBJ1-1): GAGVSQSPRYKVAKRGQDVALRCDPISGHVSLFWYQQALGQGPEFLTYFQNEAQLDKSGLPSDRFFAERPEGSVSTLKIQRTQQEDSAVYLCASSLATRGTEAFFGQGTRLTVV.

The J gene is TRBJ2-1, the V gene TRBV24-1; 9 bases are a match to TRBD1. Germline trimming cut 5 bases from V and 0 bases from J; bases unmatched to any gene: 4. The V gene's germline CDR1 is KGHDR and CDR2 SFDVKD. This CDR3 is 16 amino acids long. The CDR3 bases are TGTGCCACCAGTGGCGCGGACAGGGGCTCCTACAATGAGCAGTTCTTC. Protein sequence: CATSGADRGSYNEQFF.

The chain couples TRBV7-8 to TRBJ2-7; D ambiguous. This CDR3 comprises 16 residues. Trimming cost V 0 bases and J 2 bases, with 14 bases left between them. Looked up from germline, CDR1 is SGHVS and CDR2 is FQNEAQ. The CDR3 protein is CASSLAAVSFPYEQYF. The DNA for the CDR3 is TGTGCCAGCAGCTTAGCGGCGGTTTCGTTCCCCTACGAGCAGTACTTC.